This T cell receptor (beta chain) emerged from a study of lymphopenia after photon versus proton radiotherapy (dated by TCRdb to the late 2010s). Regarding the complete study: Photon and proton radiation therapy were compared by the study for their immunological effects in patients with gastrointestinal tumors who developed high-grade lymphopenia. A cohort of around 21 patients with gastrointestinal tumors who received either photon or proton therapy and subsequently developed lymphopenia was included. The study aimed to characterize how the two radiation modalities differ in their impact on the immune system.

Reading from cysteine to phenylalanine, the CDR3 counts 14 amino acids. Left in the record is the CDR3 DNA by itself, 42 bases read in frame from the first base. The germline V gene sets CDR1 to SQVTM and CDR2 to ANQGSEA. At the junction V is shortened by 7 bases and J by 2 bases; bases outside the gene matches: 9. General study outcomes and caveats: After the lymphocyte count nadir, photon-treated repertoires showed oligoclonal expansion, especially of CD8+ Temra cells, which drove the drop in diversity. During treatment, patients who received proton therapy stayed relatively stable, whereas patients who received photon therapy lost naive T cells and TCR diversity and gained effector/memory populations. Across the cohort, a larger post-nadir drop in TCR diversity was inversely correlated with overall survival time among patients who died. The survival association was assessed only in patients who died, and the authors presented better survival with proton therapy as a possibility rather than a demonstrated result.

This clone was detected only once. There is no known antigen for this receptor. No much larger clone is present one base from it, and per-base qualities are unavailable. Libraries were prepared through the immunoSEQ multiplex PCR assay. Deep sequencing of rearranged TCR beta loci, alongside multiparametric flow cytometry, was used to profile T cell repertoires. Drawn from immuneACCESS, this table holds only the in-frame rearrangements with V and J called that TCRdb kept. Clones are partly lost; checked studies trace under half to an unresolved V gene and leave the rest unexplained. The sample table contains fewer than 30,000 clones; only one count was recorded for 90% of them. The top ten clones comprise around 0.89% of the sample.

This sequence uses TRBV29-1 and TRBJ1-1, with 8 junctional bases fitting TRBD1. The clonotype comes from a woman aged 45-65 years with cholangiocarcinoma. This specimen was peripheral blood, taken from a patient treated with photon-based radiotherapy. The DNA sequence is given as TGCAGCGGGGTAGACGGGACAGGAAACACTGAAGCTTTCTTT. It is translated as CSGVDGTGNTEAFF.